Presented here are 16 T cell receptor beta chains from one specimen sequenced in a study of beta chain features in type 1 diabetes. cDNA synthesis used the whole RNA isolate, giving expressed TCRB sequences. Produced via immunoSEQ multiplex PCR; TCRdb's table is partial and in-frame only. The sample records about 350,000 clones, roughly 21% being singletons. Sequenced sample: naive CD4+ T cells from blood. The source is a woman younger than 35 in good health.

This chain connects TRBV18 to TRBJ1-5, with 8 nucleotides matching TRBD1. Per the germline V gene, CDR1 is KGHSH and CDR2 is LQKENI. Trimming removed 4 bases from V and 0 bases from J; junction bases left unmatched: 14. The CDR3 has 19 residues. The CDR3 protein is CASSRSTGASPYSNQPQHF. DNA for the CDR3: TGTGCCAGCTCACGATCGACAGGGGCGTCACCCTATAGCAATCAGCCCCAGCATTTT. Looking up the rest from reference TRBV18 and TRBJ1-5 gives the full variable domain: NAGVMQNPRHLVRRRGQEARLRCSPMKGHSHVYWYRQLPEEGLKFMVYLQKENIIDESGMPKERFSAEFPKEGPSILRIQQVVRGDSAAYFCASSRSTGASPYSNQPQHFGDGTRLSIL.

This clone was counted only a few times. The chain employs TRBV30 and TRBJ2-7; D is possibly TRBD1 (6 bases). The CDR3 length is 12 residues. The V and J ends lost 4 bases and 4 bases respectively, with 11 bases between them. Per the germline V gene, CDR1 is GTSNPN and CDR2 is SVGIG (reference sequence). DNA of the CDR3: TGTGCCTGGACCCGAGGGGGTTACGAGCAGTACTTC. This gives the protein CAWTRGGYEQYF.

J is TRBJ2-3 and V is TRBV4-3, with 9 bases matching TRBD1. V shed 0 bases and J 5 bases; nucleotides not matched to a gene: 3. CDR3 length: 15 residues. Germline assignment: CDR1 LGHNA and CDR2 YSLEER. The CDR3: CASSQDVTGGDTQYF. The CDR3 nucleotides are TGCGCCAGCAGCCAAGATGTGACAGGGGGAGATACGCAGTATTTT.

This clone was observed once. This rearrangement joins TRBV7-2 to TRBJ2-5; 7 bases align to TRBD1. CDR3 size: 14 residues. The germline CDR1 and CDR2 sequences are SGHTA and FQGNSA. The J segment lost 7 bases and the V segment lost 3 bases, leaving 8 bases of the junction unmatched. The CDR3 coding sequence is TGTGCCAGCAGCTTTAACAGGGGCGAGCTGACCCAGTACTTC. Translating it yields CASSFNRGELTQYF.

The table lists this clone with a few counts. V gene TRBV30 combines with J gene TRBJ2-2; D is perhaps TRBD1 (6 bases). Germline V gene lookup returns CDR1 GTSNPN and CDR2 SVGIG (reference sequence). The length of the CDR3 is 14 residues. V was clipped by 3 bases and J by 3 bases, with 11 bases between them. CDR3 nucleotides: TGTGCCTGGAGATCAGGGACATACACCGGGGAGCTGTTTTTT. Translation gives CAWRSGTYTGELFF.

This clone occurred a few times. V gene TRBV7-9 combines with J gene TRBJ2-7; D is possibly TRBD2 (5 bases). From germline, CDR1 is SEHNR and CDR2 FQNEAQ (reference sequence). V lost 3 bases to trimming and J lost 2 bases, with 8 bases between them. The CDR3 length is 13 residues. The CDR3 protein is CASSLGSTYEQYF. The CDR3 coding sequence is TGTGCCAGCAGCTTGGGGAGTACCTACGAGCAGTACTTC.

The chain employs TRBV5-1 and TRBJ1-5, with a possible D match to TRBD1 (5 bases). Trimming shortened V by 4 bases and J by 9 bases, and 14 bases separated the two germline ends. In germline, CDR1 is SGHRS, CDR2 YFSETQ. The CDR3 spans 13 residues. In nucleotides, the CDR3 is TGCGCCAGCAGCGGGGGGGACGGTCGGCCCCAGCATTTT. Protein product: CASSGGDGRPQHF. Filled out from reference TRBV5-1 and TRBJ1-5, the complete variable domain reads KAGVTQTPRYLIKTRGQQVTLSCSPISGHRSVSWYQQTPGQGLQFLFEYFSETQRNKGNFPGRFSGRQFSNSRSEMNVSTLELGDSALYLCASSGGDGRPQHFGDGTRLSIL.

The CDR3 here is CASSRGLSGNIQYF. The CDR3 nucleotides read TGTGCCAGCTCTAGAGGGCTTTCTGGGAACATTCAGTACTTC. V is TRBV5-4 and J is TRBJ2-4; perhaps TRBD2 as D (5 bases). The CDR3 is made up of 14 amino acids. From germline, CDR1 is SGHNT and CDR2 YYREEE (reference sequence). Trimming took off 7 bases at V and 7 bases at J, with 18 bases between the two ends.

The rearrangement joins TRBV7-9 to TRBJ2-7; D might be TRBD2 (5 bases). Germline V gene sequence: CDR1 SEHNR, CDR2 FQNEAQ (reference sequence). Trimming pared 5 bases from V and 2 bases from J, leaving 16 bases between. The CDR3 is 15 residues long. As DNA, the CDR3 is TGTGCCAGCAGCCAAGTCCCCAGAGGGACCTACGAGCAGTACTTC. The encoded protein is CASSQVPRGTYEQYF.

The V and J genes are TRBV7-6 and TRBJ2-3, with 11 bases aligning to TRBD1. V was clipped by 3 bases and J by 3 bases; unmatched bases: 8. The V gene's germline CDR1 is SGHVS and CDR2 FNYEAQ. The CDR3 is 17 residues long. CDR3 nucleotides: TGTGCCAGCAGCTTCTCTGGGACAGGGGGAAGTACAGATACGCAGTATTTT. This sequence encodes CASSFSGTGGSTDTQYF.

The chain recombines TRBV5-4 with TRBJ2-3, with 9 positions matching TRBD1. Unmatched junction bases numbered 8, after V lost 1 base and J lost 5 bases. CDR3 size: 16 residues. From germline, CDR1 is SGHNT and CDR2 YYREEE (reference sequence). The CDR3 region is CASSLRQGGVEDTQYF. CDR3 DNA: TGTGCCAGCAGCTTGCGACAGGGGGGGGTCGAAGATACGCAGTATTTT. Looking up the rest from reference TRBV5-4 and TRBJ2-3 gives the full variable domain: ETGVTQSPTHLIKTRGQQVTLRCSSQSGHNTVSWYQQALGQGPQFIFQYYREEENGRGNFPPRFSGLQFPNYSSELNVNALELDDSALYLCASSLRQGGVEDTQYFGPGTRLTVL.

This clone was seen a few times. This chain uses TRBV29-1 with TRBJ1-2; the match to TRBD1 covers 8 bases. CDR3 size: 15 residues. CDR1 is SQVTM, CDR2 ANQGSEA, per germline. The V and J ends lost 7 bases and 6 bases, in that order; junction bases with no gene match: 16. DNA for the CDR3: TGCAGCGCCCCATCAGTGGGGCAGGGGGCGAATGGCTACACCTTC. This encodes CSAPSVGQGANGYTF.

This clone was counted a few times. This chain links TRBV2 with TRBJ2-2; D uncertain. In germline, CDR1 is SNHLY, CDR2 FYNNEI. The CDR3 is 13 amino acids. The V end lost 4 bases, the J end lost 1 base, and 4 bases lay between the germline ends. DNA for the CDR3: TGTGCCAGCAGTGGAGAGAACACCGGGGAGCTGTTTTTT. Amino acid sequence: CASSGENTGELFF.

There are a few counts of this clone. The V call is TRBV5-1, the J call TRBJ2-1; 9 positions agree with TRBD2. The CDR3 spans 15 residues. Germline V gives CDR1 SGHRS, CDR2 YFSETQ. Losses at the gene ends were 4 bases for V and 10 bases for J; bases not matched to a gene: 12. The CDR3 spells CASSLDSGSRGEQFF. The CDR3 DNA follows: TGCGCCAGCAGCCTGGATAGCGGGAGCCGTGGCGAGCAGTTCTTC.

In its sample, this clone was seen a few times. The chain has TRBV4-3 and TRBJ1-4, with a tentative D call TRBD1 (5 bases). V was clipped by 3 bases and J by 3 bases, with 17 bases between them. Germline V gene sequence: CDR1 LGHNA, CDR2 YSLEER. The CDR3 covers 17 residues. The CDR3 sequence: CASSHRTSWVANEKLFF. Written as DNA, the CDR3 is TGCGCCAGCAGCCACCGGACATCTTGGGTGGCTAATGAAAAACTGTTTTTT.

This clone came up a few times. The chain employs TRBV29-1 and TRBJ2-1, with no clear D. Germline V lookup: CDR1 SQVTM, CDR2 ANQGSEA. Trimming removed 7 bases from V and 8 bases from J, with 12 bases in between. The CDR3 is 11 amino acids. CDR3 region: CSGDRVDEQFF. In nucleotides, the CDR3 is TGCAGCGGTGACCGTGTCGATGAGCAGTTCTTC.